This T cell receptor beta chain was sequenced during a study of blood T cell repertoires in COVID-19. Overall study: Material from acute and convalescent COVID-19 was sourced from the United States, Italy and Spain. PBMCs, B-cell-depleted T cells, or T cells provided the cDNA or gDNA that made up the material.

This clone has a single count. Original handling: Estimation of nucleated cell counts was performed using reference gene primer amplification. Some clones are missing from TCRdb's copy, which holds only in-frame ones; the method was immunoSEQ multiplex PCR. The V and J calls and clone size were taken over from that table, and D and trimming were inferred from the DNA. The top ten clones hold more than 4.5% of a sample with 250,000 to 300,000 clones, over 75% of them seen once. CDR1 GTSNPN and CDR2 SVGIG come from the germline V gene (reference sequence). This CDR3 contains 13 residues. The V and J ends lost 2 bases and 6 bases respectively, with 14 bases between them.

The J gene is TRBJ2-7, the V gene TRBV30; D unclear. The sequence was obtained from a man aged 50 to 60 with active or convalescent COVID-19. Source material: peripheral blood. For the CDR3, the DNA is TGTGCCTGGAGTTACGGCAGGCCCTCCGAGCAGTACTTC. Its translation is CAWSYGRPSEQYF.